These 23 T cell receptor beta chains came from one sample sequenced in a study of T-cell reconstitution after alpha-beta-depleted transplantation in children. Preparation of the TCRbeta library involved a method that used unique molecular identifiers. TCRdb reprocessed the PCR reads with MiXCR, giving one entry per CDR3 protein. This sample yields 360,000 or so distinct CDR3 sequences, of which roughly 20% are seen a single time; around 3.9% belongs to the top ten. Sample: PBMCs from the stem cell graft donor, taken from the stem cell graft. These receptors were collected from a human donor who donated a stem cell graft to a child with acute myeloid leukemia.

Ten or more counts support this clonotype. CDR3 nucleotide sequence: TGTGCCAGCAGCTCGGGACTAGCGGGGCCACGGGAGCAGTTCTTC. It encodes CASSSGLAGPREQFF. The chain joins TRBV7-2 to TRBJ2-1, with 13 bases matching TRBD2. After removal of 4 bases from V and 10 bases from J, the junction contained 7 bases not matched to a gene. Germline V gives CDR1 SGHTA, CDR2 FQGNSA. This CDR3 has 15 residues.

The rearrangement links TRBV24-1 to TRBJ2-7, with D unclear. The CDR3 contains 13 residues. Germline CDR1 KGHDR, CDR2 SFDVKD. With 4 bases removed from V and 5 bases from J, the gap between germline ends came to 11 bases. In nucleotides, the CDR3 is TGTGCCACCAGTGAAGGACCTATCGACGAGCAGTACTTC. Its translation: CATSEGPIDEQYF.

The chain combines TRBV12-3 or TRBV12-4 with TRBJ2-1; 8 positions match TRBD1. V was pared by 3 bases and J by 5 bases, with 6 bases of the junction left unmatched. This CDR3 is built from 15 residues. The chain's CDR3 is CASSFRQGANNEQFF. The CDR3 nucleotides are TGTGCCAGCAGTTTTAGGCAGGGGGCCAACAATGAGCAGTTCTTC.

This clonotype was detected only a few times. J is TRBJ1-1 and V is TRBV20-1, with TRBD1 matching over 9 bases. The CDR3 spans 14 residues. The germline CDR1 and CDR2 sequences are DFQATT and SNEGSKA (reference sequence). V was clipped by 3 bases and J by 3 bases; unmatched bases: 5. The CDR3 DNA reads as TGCAGTGCTAGTGGGGACAGGGTTGACACTGAAGCTTTCTTT. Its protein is CSASGDRVDTEAFF.

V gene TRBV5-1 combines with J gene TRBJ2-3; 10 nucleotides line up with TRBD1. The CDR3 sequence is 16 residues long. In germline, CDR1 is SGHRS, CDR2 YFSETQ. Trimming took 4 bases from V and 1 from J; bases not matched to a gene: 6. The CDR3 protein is CASSADRGGGTDTQYF. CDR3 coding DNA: TGCGCCAGCAGCGCGGACAGGGGGGGCGGCACAGATACGCAGTATTTT.

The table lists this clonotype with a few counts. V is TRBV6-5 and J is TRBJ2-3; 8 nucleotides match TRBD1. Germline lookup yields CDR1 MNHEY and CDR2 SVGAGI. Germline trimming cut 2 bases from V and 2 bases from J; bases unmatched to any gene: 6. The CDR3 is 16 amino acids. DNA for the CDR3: TGTGCCAGCAGTTACGCGGACAGGGCTTTCACAGATACGCAGTATTTT. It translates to CASSYADRAFTDTQYF.

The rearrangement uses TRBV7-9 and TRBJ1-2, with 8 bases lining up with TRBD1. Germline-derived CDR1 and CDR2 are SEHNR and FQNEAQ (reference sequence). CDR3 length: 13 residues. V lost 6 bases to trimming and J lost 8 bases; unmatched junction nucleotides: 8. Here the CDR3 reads CASRLQGAEGYTF. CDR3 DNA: TGTGCCAGCAGGCTCCAGGGGGCGGAAGGCTACACCTTC.

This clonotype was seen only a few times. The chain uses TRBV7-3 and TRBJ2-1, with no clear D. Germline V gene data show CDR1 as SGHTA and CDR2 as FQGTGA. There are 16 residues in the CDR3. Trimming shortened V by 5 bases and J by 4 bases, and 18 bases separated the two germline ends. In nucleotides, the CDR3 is TGTGCCAGCAGCCCCAGCCCAGGCAACTTTTACAATGAGCAGTTCTTC. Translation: CASSPSPGNFYNEQFF. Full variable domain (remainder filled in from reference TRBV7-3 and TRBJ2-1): GAGVSQTPSNKVTEKGKYVELRCDPISGHTALYWYRQSLGQGPEFLIYFQGTGAADDSGLPNDRFFAVRPEGSVSTLKIQRTERGDSAVYLCASSPSPGNFYNEQFFGPGTRLTVL.

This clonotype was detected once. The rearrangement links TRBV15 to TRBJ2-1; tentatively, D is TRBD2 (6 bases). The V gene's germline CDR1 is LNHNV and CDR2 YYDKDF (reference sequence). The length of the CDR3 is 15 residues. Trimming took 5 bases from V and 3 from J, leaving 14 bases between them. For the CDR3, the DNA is TGTGCCACCAGCTATAGCGGAACATACTACAATGAGCAGTTCTTC. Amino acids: CATSYSGTYYNEQFF.

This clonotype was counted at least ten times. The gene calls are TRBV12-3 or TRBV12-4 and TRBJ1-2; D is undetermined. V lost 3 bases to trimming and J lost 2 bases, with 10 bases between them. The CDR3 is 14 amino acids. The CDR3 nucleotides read TGTGCCAGCAGTTTCGGTCTCCTAAACTATGGCTACACCTTC. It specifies CASSFGLLNYGYTF.

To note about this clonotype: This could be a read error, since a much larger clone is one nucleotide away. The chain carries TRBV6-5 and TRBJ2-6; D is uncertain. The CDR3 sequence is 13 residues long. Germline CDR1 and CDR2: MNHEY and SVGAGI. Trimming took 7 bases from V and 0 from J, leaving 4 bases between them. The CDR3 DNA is TGTGCCAGCAAGTTCTCTGGGGCCAACGTCCTGACTTTC. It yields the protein CASKFSGANVLTF.

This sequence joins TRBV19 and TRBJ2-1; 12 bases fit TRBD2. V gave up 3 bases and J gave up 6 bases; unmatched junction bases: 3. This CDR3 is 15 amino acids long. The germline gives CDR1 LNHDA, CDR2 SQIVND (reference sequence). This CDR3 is CASSMRTSGINEQFF. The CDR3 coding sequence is TGTGCCAGTAGTATGAGGACTAGCGGGATCAATGAGCAGTTCTTC.

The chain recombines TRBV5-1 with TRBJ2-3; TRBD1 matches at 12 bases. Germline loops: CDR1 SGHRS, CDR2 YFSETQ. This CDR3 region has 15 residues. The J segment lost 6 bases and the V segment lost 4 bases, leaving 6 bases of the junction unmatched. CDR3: CASSPGQGAYDTQYF. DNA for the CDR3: TGCGCCAGCAGCCCGGGACAGGGGGCATATGATACGCAGTATTTT.

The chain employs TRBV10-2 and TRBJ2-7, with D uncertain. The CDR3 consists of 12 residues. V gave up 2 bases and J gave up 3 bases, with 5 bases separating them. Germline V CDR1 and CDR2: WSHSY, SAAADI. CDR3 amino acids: CASSELVYEQYF. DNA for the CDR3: TGCGCCAGCAGTGAGCTGGTCTACGAGCAGTACTTC.

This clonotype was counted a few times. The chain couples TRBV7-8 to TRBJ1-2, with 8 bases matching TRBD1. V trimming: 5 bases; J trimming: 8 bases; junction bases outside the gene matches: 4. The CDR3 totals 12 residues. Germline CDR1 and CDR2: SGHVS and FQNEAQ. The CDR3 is CASSRDRRGYTF. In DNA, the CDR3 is TGTGCCAGCAGCCGGGACAGGCGCGGCTACACCTTC.

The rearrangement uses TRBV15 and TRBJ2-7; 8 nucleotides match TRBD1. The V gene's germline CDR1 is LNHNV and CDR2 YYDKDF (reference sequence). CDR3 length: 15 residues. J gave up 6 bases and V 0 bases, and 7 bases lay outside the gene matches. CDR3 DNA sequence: TGTGCCACCAGCAGAGATCCGGACAGGGTGGGCGAGCAGTACTTC. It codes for CATSRDPDRVGEQYF. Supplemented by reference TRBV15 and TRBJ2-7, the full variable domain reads DAMVIQNPRYQVTQFGKPVTLSCSQTLNHNVMYWYQQKSSQAPKLLFHYYDKDFNNEADTPDNFQSRRPNTSFCFLDIRSPGLGDTAMYLCATSRDPDRVGEQYFGPGTRLTVT.

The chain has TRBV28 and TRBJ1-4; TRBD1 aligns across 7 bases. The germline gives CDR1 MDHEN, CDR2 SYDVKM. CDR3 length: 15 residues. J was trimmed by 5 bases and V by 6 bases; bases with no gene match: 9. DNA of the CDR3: TGTGCCAGCAGCTTAGGGGGCAGGCTGAATGAAAAACTGTTTTTT. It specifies CASSLGGRLNEKLFF.

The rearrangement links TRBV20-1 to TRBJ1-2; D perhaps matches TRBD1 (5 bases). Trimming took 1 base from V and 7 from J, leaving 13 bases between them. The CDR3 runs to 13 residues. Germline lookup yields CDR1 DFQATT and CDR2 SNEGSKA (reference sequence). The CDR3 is CSARAGTSGGYTF. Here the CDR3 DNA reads TGCAGTGCTAGAGCAGGGACGTCGGGTGGCTACACCTTC.

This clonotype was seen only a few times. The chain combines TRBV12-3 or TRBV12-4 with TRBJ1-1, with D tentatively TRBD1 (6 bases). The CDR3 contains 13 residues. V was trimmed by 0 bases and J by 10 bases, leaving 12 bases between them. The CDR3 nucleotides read TGTGCCAGCAGTTTAGCACAGGGAATTGTAGCTTTCTTT. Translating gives CASSLAQGIVAFF.

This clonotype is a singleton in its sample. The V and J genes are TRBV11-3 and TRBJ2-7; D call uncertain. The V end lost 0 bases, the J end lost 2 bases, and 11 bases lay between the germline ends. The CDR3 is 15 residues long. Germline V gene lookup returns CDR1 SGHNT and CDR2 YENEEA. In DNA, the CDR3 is TGTGCCAGCAGCTTAGAGGTTGGCAGTACCTACGAGCAGTACTTC. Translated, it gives CASSLEVGSTYEQYF.

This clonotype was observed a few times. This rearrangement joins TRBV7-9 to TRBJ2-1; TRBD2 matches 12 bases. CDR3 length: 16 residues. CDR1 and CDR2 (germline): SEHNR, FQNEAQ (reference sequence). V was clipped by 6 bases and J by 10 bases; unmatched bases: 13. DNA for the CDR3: TGTGCCAGCAGTTCGCGACGAGGACTAGCGGGATGGGAGCAGTTCTTC. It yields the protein CASSSRRGLAGWEQFF. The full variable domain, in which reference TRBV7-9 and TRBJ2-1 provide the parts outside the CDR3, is DTGVSQNPRHKITKRGQNVTFRCDPISEHNRLYWYRQTLGQGPEFLTYFQNEAQLEKSRLLSDRFSAERPKGSFSTLEIQRTEQGDSAMYLCASSSRRGLAGWEQFFGPGTRLTVL.

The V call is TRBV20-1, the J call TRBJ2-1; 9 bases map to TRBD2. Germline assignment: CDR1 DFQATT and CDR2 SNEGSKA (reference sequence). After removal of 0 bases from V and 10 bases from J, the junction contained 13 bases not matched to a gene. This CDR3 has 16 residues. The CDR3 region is CSARDGTSTSDREQFF. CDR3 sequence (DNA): TGCAGTGCTAGAGATGGGACTAGCACGTCTGACAGGGAGCAGTTCTTC.

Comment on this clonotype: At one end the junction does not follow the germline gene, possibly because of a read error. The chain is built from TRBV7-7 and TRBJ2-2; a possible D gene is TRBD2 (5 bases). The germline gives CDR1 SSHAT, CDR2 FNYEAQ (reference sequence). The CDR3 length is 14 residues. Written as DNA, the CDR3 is TGTGCTAGCAGCAGTGACGGGGTCACCGGGGAGCTGTTTTTT. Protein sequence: CASSSDGVTGELFF.